Shown below are 20 T cell receptor beta chains from a single sample sequenced in a study of T cell changes during pregnancy in multiple sclerosis. Sequenced by immunoSEQ multiplex PCR; TCRdb stores in-frame clones only, minus some. The sample gives 90,000 to 120,000 clones, approximately 90% of which show up once; roughly 0.78% is in the top ten. The sample was peripheral blood, taken in the third trimester of pregnancy. The receptor source for this set is a female donor in good health, enrolled as a control in a pregnancy study.

This chain links TRBV6-4 with TRBJ2-3; 7 positions match TRBD1. The V and J ends lost 4 bases and 1 base, in that order; junction bases with no gene match: 2. CDR1 MRHNA and CDR2 SNTAGT come from the germline V gene. CDR3 length: 14 residues. Written as DNA, the CDR3 is TGTGCCAGCAGTGTGGGGACAGGCACAGATACGCAGTATTTT. This encodes CASSVGTGTDTQYF.

This clone was seen a single time. The chain uses TRBV2 and TRBJ1-4; D unresolved. This CDR3 contains 15 residues. V was cut by 7 bases and J by 0 bases, with 12 bases left in between. From germline, CDR1 is SNHLY and CDR2 FYNNEI. DNA for the CDR3: TGTGCCAGCATGGATGGAGATGCAACTAATGAAAAACTGTTTTTT. Encoded protein: CASMDGDATNEKLFF.

The rearrangement links TRBV5-4 to TRBJ2-5; TRBD2 aligns across 9 bases. Germline lookup yields CDR1 SGHNT and CDR2 YYREEE (reference sequence). V shed 8 bases, J shed 4 bases, and the junction held 3 bases outside the gene matches. The CDR3 is made up of 12 amino acids. CDR3 sequence (DNA): TGTGCCAGTACAGCGGGAGGAGAGACCCAGTACTTC. Its protein product is CASTAGGETQYF.

The rearrangement uses TRBV5-5 and TRBJ2-6, with 10 bases identical to TRBD2. Germline trimming cut 3 bases from V and 0 bases from J; bases unmatched to any gene: 9. Germline V CDR1 and CDR2: SGHKS, YYEKEE (reference sequence). The CDR3 loop spans 19 amino acids. The CDR3: CASSWRLAGASSGANVLTF. CDR3 in DNA: TGTGCCAGCAGCTGGAGGCTAGCGGGGGCCAGCTCTGGGGCCAACGTCCTGACTTTC.

The chain carries TRBV30 and TRBJ1-2; 9 bases are a match to TRBD1. This CDR3 is 15 amino acids long. J gave up 2 bases and V 5 bases, and 9 bases lay outside the gene matches. CDR1 and CDR2 from the germline V gene are GTSNPN and SVGIG (reference sequence). The CDR3 DNA reads TGTGCCTGGGGGGGAGGACAGGGGAAAAACTATGGCTACACCTTC. It translates to CAWGGGQGKNYGYTF.

Turning to this clone: The sample carries other DNA sequences with the same CDR3. The chain has TRBV7-2 and TRBJ2-3; no firm D call. The CDR3 loop spans 12 amino acids. Trimming removed 5 bases at V and 0 bases at J, with 3 bases between. Germline V gene data show CDR1 as SGHTA and CDR2 as FQGNSA. The CDR3 bases are TGTGCCAGCAGCCCTAGCACAGATACGCAGTATTTT. It codes for CASSPSTDTQYF.

This clone was recorded many times. The V gene is TRBV6-1, the J gene TRBJ2-2; TRBD2 aligns across 12 bases. Germline assignment: CDR1 MNHNS and CDR2 SASEGT. J gave up 3 bases and V 4 bases, and 0 bases lay outside the gene matches. CDR3 length equals 15 residues. For the CDR3, the DNA is TGTGCCAGCAGTGGACTAGCGGGGGACACCGGGGAGCTGTTTTTT. Its translation is CASSGLAGDTGELFF.

The table lists this clone with a count of one. This chain uses TRBV7-9 with TRBJ2-3; D is perhaps TRBD2 (7 bases). The germline V gene encodes CDR1 SEHNR and CDR2 FQNEAQ (reference sequence). There are 19 residues in the CDR3. Trimming pared 1 base from V and 0 bases from J, leaving 20 bases between. The CDR3 bases are TGTGCCAGCAGCTTAGTAGGGCGGGGGCACCTCATTAGCACAGATACGCAGTATTTT. As protein: CASSLVGRGHLISTDTQYF.

The rearrangement uses TRBV7-2 and TRBJ2-3; 9 bases line up with TRBD2. Germline-derived CDR1 and CDR2 are SGHTA and FQGNSA. This CDR3 comprises 14 residues. Losses at the gene ends were 6 bases for V and 4 bases for J; bases not matched to a gene: 5. Here the CDR3 DNA reads TGTGCCAGCAGTCATAGCGGGGGTCCAGATACGCAGTATTTT. As protein: CASSHSGGPDTQYF.

The rearrangement joins TRBV6-1 to TRBJ1-4; unclear D gene. The CDR3 sequence is 15 residues long. Germline assignment: CDR1 MNHNS and CDR2 SASEGT. V was trimmed by 6 bases and J by 2 bases, leaving 13 bases between them. Here the CDR3 DNA reads TGTGCCAGCAGAGTAATCCGGGTGACTAATGAAAAACTGTTTTTT. It translates to CASRVIRVTNEKLFF.

The CDR3 region is CASGNNRVGGLGAFF. CDR3 DNA: TGTGCCAGCGGAAATAACAGGGTTGGAGGTTTAGGAGCTTTCTTT. The rearrangement links TRBV9 to TRBJ1-1, with a weak D call TRBD1 (6 bases). There are 15 residues in the CDR3. Germline V gene data show CDR1 as SGDLS and CDR2 as YYNGEE. The V and J ends lost 7 bases and 10 bases respectively, with 26 bases between them.

This chain links TRBV5-1 with TRBJ2-6; 7 bases line up with TRBD1. Unmatched junction bases numbered 7, after V lost 4 bases and J lost 0 bases. The CDR3 totals 17 residues. Germline CDR1 and CDR2: SGHRS and YFSETQ. Here the CDR3 reads CASSMGQFSSGANVLTF. DNA for the CDR3: TGCGCCAGCAGCATGGGACAGTTTAGCTCTGGGGCCAACGTCCTGACTTTC.

This chain links TRBV7-2 with TRBJ1-1; no clear D. The germline V and J ends were trimmed by 1 base and 3 bases, with 6 bases remaining between them. Germline assignment: CDR1 SGHTA and CDR2 FQGNSA. This CDR3 has 13 amino acids. CDR3: CASSLVMYTEAFF. CDR3 nucleotides: TGTGCCAGCAGCTTAGTCATGTACACTGAAGCTTTCTTT.

CDR3 residues: CSVGITGELTDTQYF. Written as DNA, the CDR3 is TGCAGCGTGGGAATTACAGGGGAACTCACAGATACGCAGTATTTT. This chain links TRBV29-1 with TRBJ2-3, with 7 bases identical to TRBD1. J gave up 2 bases and V 6 bases, and 11 bases lay outside the gene matches. Per the germline V gene, CDR1 is SQVTM and CDR2 is ANQGSEA. The CDR3 length is 15 residues.

The chain joins TRBV19 to TRBJ2-5; 7 bases match TRBD2. The V gene end was trimmed by 4 bases and the J gene end by 7 bases; junction bases not matched to a gene: 12. This CDR3 is 15 amino acids long. CDR1 and CDR2 (germline): LNHDA, SQIVND (reference sequence). The CDR3 bases are TGTGCCAGTAGTAGTAGTATGAGCGGCGGGGGGACCCAGTACTTC. Translated: CASSSSMSGGGTQYF.

V usage is TRBV2 and J usage is TRBJ1-2; no firm D call. The germline gives CDR1 SNHLY, CDR2 FYNNEI. Trimming left V 2 bases short and J 8 bases short, with 3 bases between. This CDR3 has 10 amino acids. The CDR3 protein is CASSELGYTF. The CDR3 nucleotides are TGTGCCAGCAGTGAACTGGGCTACACCTTC.

The genes are TRBV30 and TRBJ1-6; D is ambiguous. In germline, CDR1 is GTSNPN, CDR2 SVGIG (reference sequence). V dropped 3 bases and J dropped 10 bases, with 16 bases sitting between them. CDR3 length: 14 amino acids. CDR3 loop: CAWRKETSPSPLHF. The DNA for the CDR3 is TGTGCCTGGAGAAAGGAGACTTCCCCCTCACCCCTCCACTTT.

The gene calls are TRBV19 and TRBJ1-3; a possible D gene is TRBD1 (6 bases). Germline CDR1 reads LNHDA; CDR2 reads SQIVND (reference sequence). CDR3 size: 17 residues. Trimming pared 1 base from V and 0 bases from J, leaving 13 bases between. The DNA of the CDR3 is TGTGCCAGTAGTATAGGTACAGGGCGCACCTCTGGAAACACCATATATTTT. It codes for CASSIGTGRTSGNTIYF.

This clone came up a few times. The rearrangement joins TRBV2 to TRBJ2-1; 11 nucleotides align to TRBD1. V lost 7 bases to trimming and J lost 7 bases; unmatched junction nucleotides: 9. CDR3 size: 15 residues. Germline V CDR1 and CDR2: SNHLY, FYNNEI. CDR3: CASMRDRGAGNEQFF. The CDR3 DNA sequence: TGTGCCAGCATGAGGGACAGGGGGGCCGGTAATGAGCAGTTCTTC.

This sequence joins TRBV6-1 and TRBJ1-2; D possibly corresponds to TRBD1 (6 bases). The CDR3 has 14 residues. The germline CDR1 and CDR2 sequences are MNHNS and SASEGT. With 8 bases removed from V and 5 bases from J, the gap between germline ends came to 18 bases. CDR3 sequence (DNA): TGTGCCAGCGAAAGCCCCGGACAGATATATGGCTACACCTTC. The encoded protein is CASESPGQIYGYTF.